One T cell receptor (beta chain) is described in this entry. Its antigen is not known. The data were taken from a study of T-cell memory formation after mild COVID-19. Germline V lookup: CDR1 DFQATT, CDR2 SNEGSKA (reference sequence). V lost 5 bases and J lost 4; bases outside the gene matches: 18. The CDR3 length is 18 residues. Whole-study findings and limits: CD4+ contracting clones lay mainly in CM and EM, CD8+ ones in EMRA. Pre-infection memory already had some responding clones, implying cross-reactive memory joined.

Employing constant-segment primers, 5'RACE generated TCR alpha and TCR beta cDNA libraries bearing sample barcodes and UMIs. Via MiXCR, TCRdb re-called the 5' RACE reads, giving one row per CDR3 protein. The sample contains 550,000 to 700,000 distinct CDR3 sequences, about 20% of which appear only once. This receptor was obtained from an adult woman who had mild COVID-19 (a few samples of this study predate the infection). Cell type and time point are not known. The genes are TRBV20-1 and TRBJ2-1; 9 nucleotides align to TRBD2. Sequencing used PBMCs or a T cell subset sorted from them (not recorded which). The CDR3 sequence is CSADNPLAGKRRYNEQFF. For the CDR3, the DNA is TGCAGTGCTGATAATCCACTAGCGGGCAAACGGAGGTACAATGAGCAGTTCTTC.